This TCR beta chain was recorded in a study of post-analysis software for immune sequencing data. Across the study: The disease courses spanned relapsing-remitting, secondary progressive and progressive-relapsing forms of multiple sclerosis. The study's findings and limits: TRBV5-6, TRBV5-1 and TRBV20-1 were among 4 or 5 TRBV segments more frequent in patients than controls. Normalized Chao1 diversity in multiple sclerosis patients fell significantly below that of controls.

In the case of this clonotype: Its antigen remains unknown.

CDR1 is SGHTA and CDR2 is FQGNSA in the germline V gene. V was pared by 2 bases and J by 10 bases, with 15 bases between. The CDR3 length is 14 residues. Unique molecular identifiers featured in each of the TCR beta cDNA libraries. T cells, roughly 1 to 10 million of them, yielded around 460,000 cDNA molecules. A single record per CDR3 protein comes from TCRdb applying MiXCR to the PCR reads. The sample yields 450,000 or so distinct CDR3 sequences, around 40% seen once. Input material: blood. The TCR sequence derives from a girl aged 10 to 17 with multiple sclerosis. This rearrangement joins TRBV7-2 to TRBJ2-1; possible D gene TRBD2, 6 bases. The CDR3 is CASSLNTLSGEQFF. The CDR3 DNA reads TGTGCCAGCAGCTTAAACACACTGAGCGGGGAGCAGTTCTTC. The whole variable domain, remainder taken from reference TRBV7-2 and TRBJ2-1, is GAGVSQSPSNKVTEKGKDVELRCDPISGHTALYWYRQSLGQGLEFLIYFQGNSAPDKSGLPSDRFSAERTGGSVSTLTIQRTQQEDSAVYLCASSLNTLSGEQFFGPGTRLTVL.